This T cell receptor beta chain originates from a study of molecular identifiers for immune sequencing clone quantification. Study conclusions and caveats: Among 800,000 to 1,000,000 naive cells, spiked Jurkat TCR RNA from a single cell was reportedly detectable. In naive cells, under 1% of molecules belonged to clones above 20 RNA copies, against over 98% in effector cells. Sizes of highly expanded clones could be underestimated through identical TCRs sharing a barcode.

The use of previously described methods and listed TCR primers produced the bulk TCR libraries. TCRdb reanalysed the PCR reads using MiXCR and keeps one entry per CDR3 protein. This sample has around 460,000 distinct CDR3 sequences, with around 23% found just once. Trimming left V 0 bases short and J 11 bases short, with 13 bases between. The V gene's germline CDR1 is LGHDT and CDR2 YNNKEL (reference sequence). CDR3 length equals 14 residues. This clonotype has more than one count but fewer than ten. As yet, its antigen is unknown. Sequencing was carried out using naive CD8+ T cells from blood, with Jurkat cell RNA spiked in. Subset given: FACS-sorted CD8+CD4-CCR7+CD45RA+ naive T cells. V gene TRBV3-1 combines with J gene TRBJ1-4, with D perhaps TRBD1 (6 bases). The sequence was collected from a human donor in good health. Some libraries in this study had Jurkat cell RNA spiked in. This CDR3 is CASSQDMFQGKLFF. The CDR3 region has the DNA TGTGCCAGCAGCCAAGACATGTTCCAGGGGAAACTGTTTTTT.